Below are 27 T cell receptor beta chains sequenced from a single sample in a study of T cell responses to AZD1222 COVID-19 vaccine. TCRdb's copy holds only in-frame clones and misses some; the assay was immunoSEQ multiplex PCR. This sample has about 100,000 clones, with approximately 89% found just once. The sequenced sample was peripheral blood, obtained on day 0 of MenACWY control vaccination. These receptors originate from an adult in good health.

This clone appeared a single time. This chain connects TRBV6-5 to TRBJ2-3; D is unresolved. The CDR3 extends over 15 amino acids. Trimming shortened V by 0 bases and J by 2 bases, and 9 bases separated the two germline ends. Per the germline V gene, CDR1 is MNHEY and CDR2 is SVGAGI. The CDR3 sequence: CASSYSRGITDTQYF. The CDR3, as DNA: TGTGCCAGCAGTTACTCAAGAGGAATCACAGATACGCAGTATTTT.

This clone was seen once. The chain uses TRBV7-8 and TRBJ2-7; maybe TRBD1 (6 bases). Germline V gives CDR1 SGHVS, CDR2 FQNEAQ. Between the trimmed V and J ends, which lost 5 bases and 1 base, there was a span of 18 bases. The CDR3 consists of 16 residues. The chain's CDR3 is CASSRGLQDSSYEQYF. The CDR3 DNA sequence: TGTGCCAGCAGCCGAGGCCTACAGGACAGTTCCTACGAGCAGTACTTC.

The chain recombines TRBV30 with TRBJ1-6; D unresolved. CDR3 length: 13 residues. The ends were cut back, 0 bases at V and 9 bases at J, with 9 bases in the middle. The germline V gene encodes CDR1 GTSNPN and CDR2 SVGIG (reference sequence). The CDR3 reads CAWSVRSSSPLHF. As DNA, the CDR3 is TGTGCCTGGAGTGTACGCAGCAGTTCACCCCTCCACTTT.

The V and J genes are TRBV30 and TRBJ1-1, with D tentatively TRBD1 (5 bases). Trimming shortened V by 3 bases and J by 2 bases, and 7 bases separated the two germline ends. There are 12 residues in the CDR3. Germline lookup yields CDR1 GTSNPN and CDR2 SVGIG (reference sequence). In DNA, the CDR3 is TGTGCCTGGAGGAGGGGTAACACTGAAGCTTTCTTT. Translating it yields CAWRRGNTEAFF. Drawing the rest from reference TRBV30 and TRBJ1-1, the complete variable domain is SQTIHQWPATLVQPVGSPLSLECTVEGTSNPNLYWYRQAAGRGLQLLFYSVGIGQISSEVPQNLSASRPQDRQFILSSKKLLLSDSGFYLCAWRRGNTEAFFGQGTRLTVV.

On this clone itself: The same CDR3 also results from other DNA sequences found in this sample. CDR3 in DNA: TGTGCCAGCAGCCAAGATCTTTACTATGGCTACACCTTC. As protein: CASSQDLYYGYTF. This chain uses TRBV3-1 (or the pseudogene TRBV3-2) with TRBJ1-2; D is unclear. There are 13 residues in the CDR3. The germline V gene has CDR1 LGHDT and CDR2 YNNKEL (reference sequence). V lost 0 bases to trimming and J lost 3 bases, with 5 bases between them.

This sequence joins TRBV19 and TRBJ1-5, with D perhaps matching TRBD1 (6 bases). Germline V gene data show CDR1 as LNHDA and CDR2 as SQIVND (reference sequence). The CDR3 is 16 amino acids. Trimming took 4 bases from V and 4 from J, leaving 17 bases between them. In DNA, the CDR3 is TGTGCCAGTAGTACTCGAACCGGGACACATAATCAGCCCCAGCATTTT. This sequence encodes CASSTRTGTHNQPQHF.

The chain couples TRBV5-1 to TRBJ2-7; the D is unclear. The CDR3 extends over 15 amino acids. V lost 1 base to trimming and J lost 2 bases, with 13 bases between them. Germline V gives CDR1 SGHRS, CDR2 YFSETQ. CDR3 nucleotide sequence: TGCGCCAGCAGCTTGTCCCCAACTCAACCCTACGAGCAGTACTTC. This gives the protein CASSLSPTQPYEQYF.

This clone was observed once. The CDR3 DNA follows: TGTGCCAGCAGCGCCCTATACAGGGGTACGAAACCGGCCGGGGAGCTGTTTTTT. Translating it yields CASSALYRGTKPAGELFF. This chain links TRBV5-8 with TRBJ2-2; 7 bases line up with TRBD1. The CDR3 runs to 18 residues. The germline gives CDR1 SGHTS, CDR2 YDEGEE. V gave up 4 bases and J gave up 6 bases; unmatched junction bases: 18.

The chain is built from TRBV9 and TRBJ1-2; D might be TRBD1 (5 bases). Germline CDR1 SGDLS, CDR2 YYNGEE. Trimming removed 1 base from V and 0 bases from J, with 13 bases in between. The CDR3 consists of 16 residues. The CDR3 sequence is CASSVNLRGANYGYTF. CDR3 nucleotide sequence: TGTGCCAGCAGCGTAAATCTAAGGGGAGCTAACTATGGCTACACCTTC.

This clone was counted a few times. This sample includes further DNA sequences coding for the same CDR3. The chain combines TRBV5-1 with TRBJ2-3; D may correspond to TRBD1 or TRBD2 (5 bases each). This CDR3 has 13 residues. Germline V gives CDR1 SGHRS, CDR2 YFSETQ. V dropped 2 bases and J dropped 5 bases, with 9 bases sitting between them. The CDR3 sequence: CASSFWGRDTQYF. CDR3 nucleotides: TGCGCCAGCAGCTTCTGGGGACGAGATACGCAGTATTTT.

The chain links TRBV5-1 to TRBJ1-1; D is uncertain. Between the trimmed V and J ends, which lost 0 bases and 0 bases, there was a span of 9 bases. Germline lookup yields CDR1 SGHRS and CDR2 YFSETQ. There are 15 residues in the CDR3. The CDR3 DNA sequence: TGCGCCAGCAGCTTGGGGGTGGGTATGAACACTGAAGCTTTCTTT. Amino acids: CASSLGVGMNTEAFF. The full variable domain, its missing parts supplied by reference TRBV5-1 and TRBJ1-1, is KAGVTQTPRYLIKTRGQQVTLSCSPISGHRSVSWYQQTPGQGLQFLFEYFSETQRNKGNFPGRFSGRQFSNSRSEMNVSTLELGDSALYLCASSLGVGMNTEAFFGQGTRLTVV.

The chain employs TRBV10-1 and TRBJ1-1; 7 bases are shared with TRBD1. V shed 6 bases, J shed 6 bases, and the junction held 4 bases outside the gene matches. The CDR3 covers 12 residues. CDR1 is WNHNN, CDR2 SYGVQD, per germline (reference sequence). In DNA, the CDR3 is TGCGCCAGCAGGCGGGACAGACCTGAAGCTTTCTTT. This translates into CASRRDRPEAFF.

In DNA, the CDR3 is TGCGCCAGCAGATCTAGGACTTTCTCTAGCACAGATACGCAGTATTTT. This sequence encodes CASRSRTFSSTDTQYF. The genes are TRBV5-1 and TRBJ2-3; tentatively, D is TRBD2 (5 bases). From germline, CDR1 is SGHRS and CDR2 YFSETQ. The length of the CDR3 is 16 residues. The germline V and J ends were trimmed by 5 bases and 0 bases, with 16 bases remaining between them.

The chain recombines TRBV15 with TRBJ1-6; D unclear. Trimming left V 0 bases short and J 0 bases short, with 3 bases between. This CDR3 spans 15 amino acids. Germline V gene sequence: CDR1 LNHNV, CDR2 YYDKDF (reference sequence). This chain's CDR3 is CATSRDSSYNSPLHF. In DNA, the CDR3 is TGTGCCACCAGCAGAGATAGCTCCTATAATTCACCCCTCCACTTT.

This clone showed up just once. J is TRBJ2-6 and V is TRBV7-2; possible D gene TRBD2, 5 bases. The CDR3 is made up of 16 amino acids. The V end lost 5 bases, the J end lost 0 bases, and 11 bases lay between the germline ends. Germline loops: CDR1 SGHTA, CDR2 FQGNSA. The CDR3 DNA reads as TGTGCCAGCAGCCGCGGAGGAATCTCTGGGGCCAACGTCCTGACTTTC. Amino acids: CASSRGGISGANVLTF.

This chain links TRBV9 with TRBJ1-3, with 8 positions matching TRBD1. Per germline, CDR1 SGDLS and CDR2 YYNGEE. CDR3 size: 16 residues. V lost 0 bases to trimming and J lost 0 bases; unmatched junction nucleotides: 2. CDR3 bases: TGTGCCAGCAGCGTAGGGGGGACAGGCTCTGGAAACACCATATATTTT. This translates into CASSVGGTGSGNTIYF.

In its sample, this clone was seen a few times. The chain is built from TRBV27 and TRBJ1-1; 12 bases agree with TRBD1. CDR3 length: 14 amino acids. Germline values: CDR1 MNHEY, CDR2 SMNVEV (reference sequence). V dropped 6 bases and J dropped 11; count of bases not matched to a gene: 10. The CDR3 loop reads CASSGTGGRYGAFF. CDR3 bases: TGTGCCAGCAGCGGGACAGGGGGCAGATATGGGGCTTTCTTT.

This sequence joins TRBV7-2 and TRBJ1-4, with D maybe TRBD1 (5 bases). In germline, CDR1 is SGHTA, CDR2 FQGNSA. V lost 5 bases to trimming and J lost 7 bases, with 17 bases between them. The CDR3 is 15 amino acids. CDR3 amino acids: CASSLQWGVGEKLFF. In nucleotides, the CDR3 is TGTGCCAGCAGCCTCCAATGGGGGGTAGGTGAAAAACTGTTTTTT.

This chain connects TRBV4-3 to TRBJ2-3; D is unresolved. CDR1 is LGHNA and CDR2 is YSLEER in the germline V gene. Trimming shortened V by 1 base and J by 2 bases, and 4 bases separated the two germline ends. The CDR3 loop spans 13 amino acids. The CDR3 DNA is TGCGCCAGCAGCCAAGGCAACACAGATACGCAGTATTTT. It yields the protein CASSQGNTDTQYF.

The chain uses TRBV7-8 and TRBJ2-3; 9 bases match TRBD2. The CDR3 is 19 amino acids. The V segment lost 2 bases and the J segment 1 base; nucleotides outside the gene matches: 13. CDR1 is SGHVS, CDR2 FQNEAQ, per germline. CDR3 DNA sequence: TGTGCCAGCAGCTTATCAGTTCTGGGTAGCGGGGGAGGCACAGATACGCAGTATTTT. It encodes CASSLSVLGSGGGTDTQYF.

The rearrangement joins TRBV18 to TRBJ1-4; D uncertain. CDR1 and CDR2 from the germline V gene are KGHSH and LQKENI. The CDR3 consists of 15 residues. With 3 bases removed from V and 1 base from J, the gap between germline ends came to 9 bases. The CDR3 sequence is CASSPDEGTNEKLFF. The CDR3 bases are TGTGCCAGCTCACCTGACGAAGGAACTAATGAAAAACTGTTTTTT.

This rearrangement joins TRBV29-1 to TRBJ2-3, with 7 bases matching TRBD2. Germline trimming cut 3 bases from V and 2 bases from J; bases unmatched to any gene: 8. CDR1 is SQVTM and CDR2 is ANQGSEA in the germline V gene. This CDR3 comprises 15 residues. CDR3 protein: CSVDPAGVLTDTQYF. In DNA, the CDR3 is TGCAGCGTTGATCCGGCGGGAGTTCTCACAGATACGCAGTATTTT.

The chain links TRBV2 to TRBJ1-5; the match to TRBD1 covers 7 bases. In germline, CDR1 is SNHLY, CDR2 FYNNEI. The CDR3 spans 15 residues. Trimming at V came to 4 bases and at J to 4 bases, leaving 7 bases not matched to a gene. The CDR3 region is CASSGQGGSNQPQHF. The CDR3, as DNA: TGTGCCAGCAGTGGACAGGGTGGATCAAATCAGCCCCAGCATTTT.

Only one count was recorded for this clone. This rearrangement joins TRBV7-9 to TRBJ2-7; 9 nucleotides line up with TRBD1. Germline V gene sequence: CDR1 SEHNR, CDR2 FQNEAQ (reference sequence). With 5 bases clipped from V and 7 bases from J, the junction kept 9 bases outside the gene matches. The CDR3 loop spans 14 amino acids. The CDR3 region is CASSLRTGEGEQYF. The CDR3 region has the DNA TGTGCCAGCAGCCTCCGGACAGGGGAGGGAGAGCAGTACTTC.

The CDR3 sequence: CAIPSGQPYGYTF. The CDR3 DNA is TGTGCCATCCCTTCTGGACAGCCCTATGGCTACACCTTC. The chain employs TRBV10-3 and TRBJ1-2; possibly TRBD1 for D (6 bases). This CDR3 has 13 residues. V shed 8 bases and J shed 4 bases, with 14 bases lying between them. Germline V lookup: CDR1 ENHRY, CDR2 SYGVKD.

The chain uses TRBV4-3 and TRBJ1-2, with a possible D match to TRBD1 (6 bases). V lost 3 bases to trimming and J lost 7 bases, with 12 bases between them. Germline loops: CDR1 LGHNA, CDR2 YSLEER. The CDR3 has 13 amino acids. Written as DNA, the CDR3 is TGCGCCAGCAGCCAGACACAGGGTCCTGGCTACACCTTC. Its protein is CASSQTQGPGYTF.

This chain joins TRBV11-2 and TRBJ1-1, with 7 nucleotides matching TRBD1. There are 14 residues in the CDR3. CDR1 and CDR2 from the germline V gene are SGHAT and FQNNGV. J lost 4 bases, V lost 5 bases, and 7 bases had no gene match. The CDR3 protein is CASSAQQGSTEAFF. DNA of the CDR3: TGTGCCAGCAGCGCCCAACAGGGGAGCACTGAAGCTTTCTTT.